The 28 T cell receptor beta chains in this list originate from one sample, sequenced in a study of blood T cell repertoires in COVID-19. TCRdb's copy holds only in-frame clones and misses some; the assay was immunoSEQ multiplex PCR. The sample includes 200,000 to 250,000 clones, roughly 84% of them seen just once. Sequenced: peripheral blood. These receptors came from a woman of 80 years or more with acute or convalescent COVID-19.

A few counts support this clone. The V call is TRBV27, the J call TRBJ1-2; 7 bases are shared with TRBD1. In germline, CDR1 is MNHEY, CDR2 SMNVEV (reference sequence). The V gene end was trimmed by 2 bases and the J gene end by 1 base; junction bases not matched to a gene: 1. The CDR3 length is 14 residues. The CDR3 is CASSLQGDNYGYTF. The CDR3 DNA reads TGTGCCAGCAGTTTACAGGGGGATAACTATGGCTACACCTTC.

The CDR3 region has the DNA TGTGCCAGCAGCTTGCGGACAGAGAACACTGAAGCTTTCTTT. Its translation: CASSLRTENTEAFF. The chain carries TRBV7-2 and TRBJ1-1; maybe TRBD1 (6 bases). This CDR3 is built from 14 residues. Germline lookup yields CDR1 SGHTA and CDR2 FQGNSA. The V end was cut by 3 bases, the J end by 1 base, with 9 bases between. Combining the CDR3 with reference TRBV7-2 and TRBJ1-1 gives the whole variable domain GAGVSQSPSNKVTEKGKDVELRCDPISGHTALYWYRQSLGQGLEFLIYFQGNSAPDKSGLPSDRFSAERTGGSVSTLTIQRTQQEDSAVYLCASSLRTENTEAFFGQGTRLTVV.

The chain employs TRBV5-1 and TRBJ2-3, with TRBD1 as a possible D gene (6 bases). The CDR3 consists of 15 residues. The V gene's germline CDR1 is SGHRS and CDR2 YFSETQ. The germline V and J ends were trimmed by 4 bases and 2 bases, with 14 bases remaining between them. In DNA, the CDR3 is TGCGCCAGCAGCAGGACCGGGACACCCACAGATACGCAGTATTTT. Translating it yields CASSRTGTPTDTQYF.

This clone was found a few times. The CDR3 reads CASSVVGADSAGELFF. Written as DNA, the CDR3 is TGTGCCAGCAGCGTAGTGGGGGCTGACTCGGCCGGGGAGCTGTTTTTT. The chain is built from TRBV9 and TRBJ2-2; maybe TRBD1 (6 bases). The CDR3 is 16 amino acids. V shed 0 bases and J shed 6 bases, with 15 bases lying between them. Germline V gene data show CDR1 as SGDLS and CDR2 as YYNGEE.

The chain uses TRBV19 and TRBJ2-1, with 7 bases identical to TRBD2. V gave up 3 bases and J gave up 4 bases; unmatched junction bases: 6. This CDR3 comprises 15 residues. In germline, CDR1 is LNHDA, CDR2 SQIVND (reference sequence). CDR3 sequence: CASSIPAGSYNEQFF. DNA of the CDR3: TGTGCCAGTAGTATCCCAGCGGGGTCATACAATGAGCAGTTCTTC.

The gene calls are TRBV6-2 or TRBV6-3 and TRBJ1-2; D may be TRBD1 (6 bases). The CDR3 totals 13 residues. Trimming took off 4 bases at V and 8 bases at J, with 14 bases between the two ends. Germline values: CDR1 MNHEY, CDR2 SVGEGT. The CDR3 DNA follows: TGTGCCAGCAGTTCCTCCAGACAGGAGGGCTACACCTTC. Translated, it gives CASSSSRQEGYTF.

The J gene is TRBJ2-3, the V gene TRBV27, with 9 bases lining up with TRBD1. Germline V gene data show CDR1 as MNHEY and CDR2 as SMNVEV (reference sequence). J was trimmed by 0 bases and V by 4 bases; bases with no gene match: 2. There are 15 residues in the CDR3. CDR3 nucleotide sequence: TGTGCCAGCAGTTGGGGACAGGGAAGCACAGATACGCAGTATTTT. Translated: CASSWGQGSTDTQYF.

This chain links TRBV6-5 with TRBJ1-1; D gene unclear. The germline V and J ends were trimmed by 7 bases and 8 bases, with 11 bases remaining between them. CDR1 MNHEY and CDR2 SVGAGI come from the germline V gene. The CDR3 has 11 residues. The CDR3 region is CASITPREAFF. The CDR3, as DNA: TGTGCCAGCATAACCCCGAGAGAAGCTTTCTTT.

The CDR3 protein is CASSWKEAGNTEAFF. CDR3 bases: TGTGCCAGCTCATGGAAGGAGGCTGGGAACACTGAAGCTTTCTTT. The rearrangement joins TRBV18 to TRBJ1-1; the D is unclear. V gave up 5 bases and J gave up 1 base, with 14 bases separating them. The CDR3 consists of 15 residues. The germline V gene encodes CDR1 KGHSH and CDR2 LQKENI. Looking up the rest from reference TRBV18 and TRBJ1-1 gives the full variable domain: NAGVMQNPRHLVRRRGQEARLRCSPMKGHSHVYWYRQLPEEGLKFMVYLQKENIIDESGMPKERFSAEFPKEGPSILRIQQVVRGDSAAYFCASSWKEAGNTEAFFGQGTRLTVV.

The chain carries TRBV9 and TRBJ1-2; the D is unclear. Between the trimmed V and J ends, which lost 0 bases and 11 bases, there was a span of 11 bases. This CDR3 spans 12 amino acids. From germline, CDR1 is SGDLS and CDR2 YYNGEE. The CDR3 nucleotides are TGTGCCAGCAGCGTAGTTGGCCGCAGATACACCTTC. This sequence encodes CASSVVGRRYTF.

The table lists this clone with a count of one. The rearrangement joins TRBV9 to TRBJ1-1; no clear D. The V end was cut by 1 base, the J end by 10 bases, with 14 bases between. CDR1 is SGDLS and CDR2 is YYNGEE in the germline V gene. CDR3 length equals 13 residues. CDR3 residues: CASSVTGQNPAFF. The CDR3 nucleotides are TGTGCCAGCAGCGTAACGGGTCAAAATCCAGCTTTCTTT.

This clone was picked up one time. The chain is built from TRBV6-2 or TRBV6-3 and TRBJ1-4; TRBD1 matches at 7 bases. The CDR3 covers 14 residues. CDR1 is MNHEY, CDR2 SVGEGT, per germline. Losses at the gene ends were 0 bases for V and 8 bases for J; bases not matched to a gene: 3. The CDR3 protein is CASSYSGGGEKLFF. CDR3 coding DNA: TGTGCCAGCAGTTACTCAGGGGGCGGCGAAAAACTGTTTTTT.

The V call is TRBV7-2, the J call TRBJ1-5; D remains unclear. The germline gives CDR1 SGHTA, CDR2 FQGNSA. Trimming stripped 0 bases from V and 7 bases from J, with 10 bases between. The CDR3 has 14 residues. Here the CDR3 DNA reads TGTGCCAGCAGCTTAGCGCTGGCGGGGCAGCCCCAGCATTTT. The encoded protein is CASSLALAGQPQHF.

The chain carries TRBV19 and TRBJ1-4; TRBD1 aligns across 7 bases. CDR1 LNHDA and CDR2 SQIVND come from the germline V gene (reference sequence). With 7 bases clipped from V and 8 bases from J, the junction kept 10 bases outside the gene matches. This CDR3 spans 14 amino acids. The CDR3 nucleotides read TGTGCCAGTACCCCAGACAGGGATCCCGAAAAACTGTTTTTT. Its protein product is CASTPDRDPEKLFF.

The V gene is TRBV29-1, the J gene TRBJ1-3; no definite D call. The germline V gene has CDR1 SQVTM and CDR2 ANQGSEA. The V and J ends lost 7 bases and 0 bases respectively, with 10 bases between them. This CDR3 comprises 13 residues. In nucleotides, the CDR3 is TGCAGCGGCATACTGAGCTCTGGAAACACCATATATTTT. It encodes CSGILSSGNTIYF.

The chain joins TRBV5-1 to TRBJ1-1, with D unclear. The CDR3 loop spans 14 amino acids. Germline V gives CDR1 SGHRS, CDR2 YFSETQ. V lost 2 bases and J 0 bases, leaving 8 bases between the germline ends. CDR3 DNA sequence: TGCGCCAGCAGCTTCAAGGAGATGAACACTGAAGCTTTCTTT. This encodes CASSFKEMNTEAFF.

The chain carries TRBV19 and TRBJ1-3, with 8 positions matching TRBD1. Germline V gene sequence: CDR1 LNHDA, CDR2 SQIVND (reference sequence). This CDR3 region has 16 residues. Trimming at V came to 6 bases and at J to 3 bases, leaving 10 bases not matched to a gene. In DNA form, the CDR3 reads TGTGCCAGTAGAGGATTTGGACAGGGAATTGGAAACACCATATATTTT. Amino acid sequence: CASRGFGQGIGNTIYF.

V gene TRBV4-2 combines with J gene TRBJ2-7; possibly TRBD2 for D (6 bases). Germline V gene data show CDR1 as LGHNA and CDR2 as YNFKEQ. The CDR3 is made up of 13 amino acids. Deletions cut 0 bases from V and 9 bases from J, with 12 bases between. The chain's CDR3 is CASSQDGDSVQYF. The DNA for the CDR3 is TGTGCCAGCAGCCAAGATGGGGACTCGGTGCAGTACTTC.

The chain combines TRBV18 with TRBJ2-1; maybe TRBD1 (5 bases). The germline V and J ends were trimmed by 0 bases and 3 bases, with 9 bases remaining between them. Germline loops: CDR1 KGHSH, CDR2 LQKENI. The CDR3 length is 15 residues. CDR3 loop: CASSPPYQGYNEQFF. CDR3 sequence (DNA): TGTGCCAGCTCACCACCGTACCAGGGCTACAATGAGCAGTTCTTC.

The V and J genes are TRBV28 and TRBJ1-4, with a tentative D call TRBD1 (5 bases). The CDR3 contains 14 residues. CDR1 and CDR2 from the germline V gene are MDHEN and SYDVKM. V dropped 5 bases and J dropped 10 bases, with 17 bases sitting between them. The CDR3 sequence is CASSPTGLRGKLFF. The CDR3 DNA follows: TGTGCCAGCAGTCCAACCGGGTTAAGGGGAAAACTGTTTTTT.

The V gene is TRBV10-3, the J gene TRBJ2-1; D possibly corresponds to TRBD2 (6 bases). The CDR3 loop spans 15 amino acids. Germline V lookup: CDR1 ENHRY, CDR2 SYGVKD. V was trimmed by 6 bases and J by 2 bases, leaving 14 bases between them. The CDR3 sequence is CAIRAAGRAYNEQFF. Written as DNA, the CDR3 is TGTGCCATCAGGGCCGCGGGGCGGGCCTACAATGAGCAGTTCTTC.

The chain joins TRBV7-2 to TRBJ1-6; D gene uncertain. CDR3 length: 14 amino acids. Between the trimmed V and J ends, which lost 1 base and 9 bases, there was a span of 10 bases. CDR1 is SGHTA, CDR2 FQGNSA, per germline. As DNA, the CDR3 is TGTGCCAGCAGCTTAGGAGGGTACGCTTCACCCCTCCACTTT. This gives the protein CASSLGGYASPLHF.

The chain has TRBV11-2 and TRBJ1-6; D possibly corresponds to TRBD1 (5 bases). Germline values: CDR1 SGHAT, CDR2 FQNNGV. Trimming removed 0 bases at V and 4 bases at J, with 13 bases between. The CDR3 extends over 17 amino acids. The CDR3 DNA reads as TGTGCCAGCAGCTTAGATCGAGGGACTAGGTATAATTCACCCCTCCACTTT. Translated: CASSLDRGTRYNSPLHF.

The rearrangement uses TRBV3-1 (or the pseudogene TRBV3-2) and TRBJ2-7, with a tentative D call TRBD2 (8 bases). CDR3 length equals 16 residues. Trimming took off 4 bases at V and 0 bases at J, with 16 bases between the two ends. Germline CDR1 LGHDT, CDR2 YNNKEL (reference sequence). This chain's CDR3 is CASSLSGGQSSYEQYF. In DNA form, the CDR3 reads TGTGCCAGCAGCCTGAGCGGGGGACAGAGCTCCTACGAGCAGTACTTC.

This clone appeared once. The chain is built from TRBV5-6 and TRBJ2-7; D not certain. CDR1 and CDR2 from the germline V gene are SGHDT and YYEEEE. V lost 1 base, J lost 4 bases, and 6 bases lay in between. The CDR3 contains 12 residues. The CDR3 DNA follows: TGTGCCAGCAGCTTGTATCCGTACGAGCAGTACTTC. Its protein is CASSLYPYEQYF.

The gene calls are TRBV28 and TRBJ1-5, with D unclear. The CDR3 loop spans 14 amino acids. The ends were cut back, 6 bases at V and 2 bases at J, with 11 bases in the middle. CDR1 and CDR2 from the germline V gene are MDHEN and SYDVKM. CDR3 loop: CASRFERGNQPQHF. The CDR3 DNA sequence: TGTGCCAGCAGATTCGAGCGGGGCAATCAGCCCCAGCATTTT. The full variable domain, in which reference TRBV28 and TRBJ1-5 provide the parts outside the CDR3, is DVKVTQSSRYLVKRTGEKVFLECVQDMDHENMFWYRQDPGLGLRLIYFSYDVKMKEKGDIPEGYSVSREKKERFSLILESASTNQTSMYLCASRFERGNQPQHFGDGTRLSIL.

The chain couples TRBV5-1 to TRBJ1-5; possible D gene TRBD1, 5 bases. Germline-derived CDR1 and CDR2 are SGHRS and YFSETQ. This CDR3 spans 16 amino acids. Deletions cut 0 bases from V and 2 bases from J, with 12 bases between. Here the CDR3 reads CASSLDGRGGNQPQHF. The CDR3 DNA reads as TGCGCCAGCAGCTTGGATGGGAGGGGTGGCAATCAGCCCCAGCATTTT.

This chain links TRBV5-4 with TRBJ2-2, with D perhaps matching TRBD1 (6 bases). This CDR3 has 17 residues. The germline V and J ends were trimmed by 4 bases and 7 bases, with 23 bases remaining between them. CDR1 SGHNT and CDR2 YYREEE come from the germline V gene (reference sequence). The CDR3 is CASSQGSTGPTRGELFF. The DNA for the CDR3 is TGTGCCAGCAGCCAGGGTTCGACAGGACCAACGCGCGGGGAGCTGTTTTTT.